One sample yielded the 19 T cell receptor beta chains listed below, sequenced in a study of shared clonotypes between healthy human individuals. Produced via immunoSEQ multiplex PCR; TCRdb's table is partial and in-frame only. The data show 2 million to 3 million clones, approximately 93% seen once. Input material: naive CD4+ T cells from PBMCs. Subset in this sample: CD45RA+ positively selected. These receptor sequences come from a man aged 18 to 29 in good health. Some clones in this sample may be carry-over from other donors' samples.

In its sample, this clone was seen a few times. This chain connects TRBV7-3 to TRBJ2-5; TRBD2 agrees at 11 bases. The CDR3 has 14 residues. V gave up 5 bases and J gave up 3 bases; unmatched junction bases: 2. Per germline, CDR1 SGHTA and CDR2 FQGTGA. CDR3 sequence reads: CASSPGLAEETQYF. The CDR3 coding sequence is TGTGCCAGCAGCCCGGGACTAGCGGAAGAGACCCAGTACTTC.

This chain links TRBV11-2 with TRBJ2-2; 11 positions match TRBD1. The germline gives CDR1 SGHAT, CDR2 FQNNGV. The CDR3 has 16 residues. The trim removed 6 bases at V and 5 bases at J, leaving 8 bases unmatched. The CDR3 DNA reads TGTGCCAGCAGTACAGGGACAGGGGGTAGGACCGGGGAGCTGTTTTTT. Translated, it gives CASSTGTGGRTGELFF.

J is TRBJ1-5 and V is TRBV19; TRBD1 might be the D (6 bases). The CDR3 consists of 17 residues. The germline V gene encodes CDR1 LNHDA and CDR2 SQIVND (reference sequence). Here the CDR3 DNA reads TGTGCGACGGGTCAGTGGGGGGCGCTTACCATCCGACAGCCCCAGCATTTT. This codes for CATGQWGALTIRQPQHF.

This chain links TRBV2 with TRBJ2-7, with TRBD1 as a possible D gene (7 bases). Germline V lookup: CDR1 SNHLY, CDR2 FYNNEI. Trimming left V 4 bases short and J 2 bases short, with 15 bases between. This CDR3 region has 15 residues. CDR3 in amino acids: CASSAATRGPYEQYF. The CDR3 DNA is TGTGCCAGCAGTGCAGCGACTAGGGGGCCCTACGAGCAGTACTTC.

This clone occurred a few times. The CDR3, as DNA: TGTGCCAGTAGTATGGGGCAGGTCTGGCAGCCCCAGCATTTT. Protein product: CASSMGQVWQPQHF. V gene TRBV19 combines with J gene TRBJ1-5, with D tentatively TRBD1 (5 bases). Trimming took 3 bases from V and 7 from J, leaving 13 bases between them. Germline CDR1 is LNHDA and CDR2 is SQIVND (reference sequence). The CDR3 contains 14 residues.

The chain couples TRBV19 to TRBJ2-3; the D is unclear. There are 16 residues in the CDR3. The germline gives CDR1 LNHDA, CDR2 SQIVND (reference sequence). V was pared by 4 bases and J by 2 bases, with 16 bases between. CDR3 coding DNA: TGTGCCAGTAGTAGCGGCGGTTCCGAATTCACAGATACGCAGTATTTT. Its protein product is CASSSGGSEFTDTQYF. The full variable domain, with the rest looked up from reference TRBV19 and TRBJ2-3, is DGGITQSPKYLFRKEGQNVTLSCEQNLNHDAMYWYRQDPGQGLRLIYYSQIVNDFQKGDIAEGYSVSREKKESFPLTVTSAQKNPTAFYLCASSSGGSEFTDTQYFGPGTRLTVL.

This chain links TRBV5-1 with TRBJ2-3; D perhaps matches TRBD2 (6 bases). CDR3 length equals 15 residues. The germline V and J ends were trimmed by 4 bases and 3 bases, with 15 bases remaining between them. Looked up from germline, CDR1 is SGHRS and CDR2 is YFSETQ. The DNA of the CDR3 is TGCGCCAGCAGCCCTCACACGGGGGAGACAGATACGCAGTATTTT. Translation: CASSPHTGETDTQYF.

This sequence joins TRBV7-2 and TRBJ2-5; 14 bases fit TRBD2. After removal of 6 bases from V and 5 bases from J, the junction contained 14 bases not matched to a gene. CDR3 length: 18 residues. The germline V gene has CDR1 SGHTA and CDR2 FQGNSA. The CDR3 loop is CASRPGRWGTSGSETQYF. As DNA, the CDR3 is TGTGCCAGCAGACCTGGGCGGTGGGGGACTAGCGGGAGCGAGACCCAGTACTTC.

Comment on this clone: Other DNA sequences from this sample encode an identical CDR3 as well. The V call is TRBV28, the J call TRBJ2-7; maybe TRBD2 (5 bases). V lost 3 bases to trimming and J lost 6 bases, with 6 bases between them. Germline V lookup: CDR1 MDHEN, CDR2 SYDVKM. The CDR3 has 11 amino acids. The chain's CDR3 is CASSLGSEQYF. The CDR3 DNA sequence: TGTGCCAGCAGTTTGGGGAGCGAGCAGTACTTC.

The chain links TRBV7-6 to TRBJ2-3, with TRBD2 identical over 7 bases. The CDR3 runs 14 residues. The V and J ends lost 8 bases and 1 base, in that order; junction bases with no gene match: 6. Germline V gives CDR1 SGHVS, CDR2 FNYEAQ. In nucleotides, the CDR3 is TGTGCCAGCGGAAAGGCGGGAGGCACAGATACGCAGTATTTT. Protein: CASGKAGGTDTQYF.

This chain's CDR3 is CASSQILEARMNTEAFF. For the CDR3, the DNA is TGTGCCAGCAGCCAAATCTTAGAGGCGAGAATGAACACTGAAGCTTTCTTT. The chain combines TRBV4-2 with TRBJ1-1; D ambiguous. The V gene's germline CDR1 is LGHNA and CDR2 YNFKEQ. The CDR3 loop spans 17 amino acids. Trimming pared 2 bases from V and 0 bases from J, leaving 16 bases between.

This sequence joins TRBV18 and TRBJ2-2; 7 nucleotides line up with TRBD1. Per germline, CDR1 KGHSH and CDR2 LQKENI. The V and J ends lost 5 bases and 2 bases, in that order; junction bases with no gene match: 11. The CDR3 has 17 amino acids. The CDR3 nucleotides read TGTGCCAGCTCATCCTTAAAGACAGGGTCAAACACCGGGGAGCTGTTTTTT. As protein: CASSSLKTGSNTGELFF.

The V gene is TRBV27, the J gene TRBJ2-1; possible D gene TRBD2, 5 bases. CDR3 length: 12 amino acids. The germline V and J ends were trimmed by 6 bases and 8 bases, with 11 bases remaining between them. The V gene's germline CDR1 is MNHEY and CDR2 SMNVEV (reference sequence). CDR3 coding DNA: TGTGCCAGCAGCGTAAACGGGGATGAGCAGTTCTTC. This sequence encodes CASSVNGDEQFF.

CDR3 nucleotides: TGTGCCACCATACTAGCGGGAGGGCCTCGTGAGCAGTACTTC. It specifies CATILAGGPREQYF. The V call is TRBV6-1, the J call TRBJ2-7, with 13 bases matching TRBD2. The CDR3 length is 14 residues. The J segment lost 7 bases and the V segment lost 10 bases, leaving 10 bases of the junction unmatched. CDR1 MNHNS and CDR2 SASEGT come from the germline V gene.

Of note for this clone: Other nucleotide sequences in the sample specify the same CDR3. The chain links TRBV5-1 to TRBJ2-7; D is possibly TRBD1 (5 bases). This CDR3 region has 12 residues. Germline V lookup: CDR1 SGHRS, CDR2 YFSETQ. V shed 3 bases and J shed 6 bases, with 10 bases lying between them. DNA for the CDR3: TGCGCCAGCAGCTCGCAGGGTGGCGAGCAGTACTTC. As protein: CASSSQGGEQYF.

The genes are TRBV4-2 and TRBJ2-3; D is uncertain. V shed 4 bases and J shed 0 bases, with 14 bases lying between them. CDR3 length equals 16 residues. CDR1 and CDR2 (germline): LGHNA, YNFKEQ. CDR3 sequence: CASSPSRTASTDTQYF. CDR3 DNA sequence: TGTGCCAGCAGCCCTTCTAGAACGGCTAGCACAGATACGCAGTATTTT.

The rearrangement links TRBV18 to TRBJ1-2; no reliable D call. Germline V gene data show CDR1 as KGHSH and CDR2 as LQKENI. V was clipped by 0 bases and J by 4 bases, with 9 bases between them. The CDR3 contains 14 residues. The CDR3 is CASSPPGSLYGYTF. The CDR3 DNA reads as TGTGCCAGCTCACCACCAGGTTCGCTCTATGGCTACACCTTC. The full variable domain, with the rest looked up from reference TRBV18 and TRBJ1-2, is NAGVMQNPRHLVRRRGQEARLRCSPMKGHSHVYWYRQLPEEGLKFMVYLQKENIIDESGMPKERFSAEFPKEGPSILRIQQVVRGDSAAYFCASSPPGSLYGYTFGSGTRLTVV.

V gene TRBV5-8 combines with J gene TRBJ1-3; D is unresolved. The CDR3 length is 16 residues. V lost 0 bases to trimming and J lost 0 bases, with 10 bases between them. Germline V lookup: CDR1 SGHTS, CDR2 YDEGEE. The CDR3 sequence is CASSLGVPNSGNTIYF. CDR3 bases: TGTGCCAGCAGCTTGGGCGTTCCCAACTCTGGAAACACCATATATTTT.

The chain recombines TRBV15 with TRBJ2-2; tentatively, D is TRBD2 (6 bases). Trimming cost V 8 bases and J 0 bases, with 10 bases left between them. The length of the CDR3 is 14 residues. Germline loops: CDR1 LNHNV, CDR2 YYDKDF (reference sequence). The CDR3 is CATEREANTGELFF. CDR3 DNA sequence: TGTGCCACCGAGAGGGAGGCGAACACCGGGGAGCTGTTTTTT.